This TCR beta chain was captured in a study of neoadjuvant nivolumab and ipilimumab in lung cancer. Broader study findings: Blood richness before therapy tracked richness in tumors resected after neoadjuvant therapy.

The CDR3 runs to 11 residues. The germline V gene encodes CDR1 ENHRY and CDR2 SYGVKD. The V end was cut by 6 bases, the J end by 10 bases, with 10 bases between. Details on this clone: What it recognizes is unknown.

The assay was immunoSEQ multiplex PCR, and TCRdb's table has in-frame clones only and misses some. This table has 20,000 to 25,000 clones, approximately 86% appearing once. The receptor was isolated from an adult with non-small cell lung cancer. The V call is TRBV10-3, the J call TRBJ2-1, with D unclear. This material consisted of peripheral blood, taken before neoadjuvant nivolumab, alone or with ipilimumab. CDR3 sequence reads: CAIRNHGEQFF. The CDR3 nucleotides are TGTGCCATCAGGAATCACGGGGAGCAGTTCTTC.